This TCR beta chain was obtained from a study of T cells in Graves' hyperthyroidism and ophthalmopathy. Notes on the study in general: Stable hyperthyroidism was told apart from ophthalmopathy by a model built on 13 V-J features.

This clonotype has at least ten counts. Its antigen is not known. It was RNA transcripts that yielded the amplified TCR beta CDR3 regions. The HTBI primer set served for first-round RT-PCR of the TCR CDR3. One entry per CDR3 protein results from TCRdb running MiXCR on the multiplex PCR reads. The sample has about 420,000 distinct CDR3 sequences; approximately 15% are singletons. The V gene end was trimmed by 8 bases and the J gene end by 5 bases; junction bases not matched to a gene: 2. This CDR3 has 13 amino acids. Germline-derived CDR1 and CDR2 are MNHNS and SASEGT. This receptor was obtained from a woman under 30 with Graves' hyperthyroidism. This rearrangement joins TRBV6-1 to TRBJ2-5; 13 bases align to TRBD2. The material sequenced was blood. Here the CDR3 DNA reads TGTGCCAGCCGGACTAGCGGGAGTGAGACCCAGTACTTC. This encodes CASRTSGSETQYF.